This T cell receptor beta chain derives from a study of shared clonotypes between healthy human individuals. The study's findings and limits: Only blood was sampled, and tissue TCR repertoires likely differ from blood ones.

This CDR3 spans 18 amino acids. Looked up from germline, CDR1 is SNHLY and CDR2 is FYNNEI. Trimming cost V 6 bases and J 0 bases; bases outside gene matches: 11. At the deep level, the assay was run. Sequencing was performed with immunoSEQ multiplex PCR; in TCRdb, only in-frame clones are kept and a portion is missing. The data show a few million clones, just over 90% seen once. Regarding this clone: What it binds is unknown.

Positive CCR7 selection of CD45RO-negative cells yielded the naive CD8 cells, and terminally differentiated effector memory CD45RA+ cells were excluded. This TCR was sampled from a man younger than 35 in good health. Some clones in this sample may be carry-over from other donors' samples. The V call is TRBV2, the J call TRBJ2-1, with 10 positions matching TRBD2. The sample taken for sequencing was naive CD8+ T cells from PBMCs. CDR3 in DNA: TGTGCCAGCAGCGACCGGACTAGCGGCCATAGCTCCTACAATGAGCAGTTCTTC. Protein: CASSDRTSGHSSYNEQFF.